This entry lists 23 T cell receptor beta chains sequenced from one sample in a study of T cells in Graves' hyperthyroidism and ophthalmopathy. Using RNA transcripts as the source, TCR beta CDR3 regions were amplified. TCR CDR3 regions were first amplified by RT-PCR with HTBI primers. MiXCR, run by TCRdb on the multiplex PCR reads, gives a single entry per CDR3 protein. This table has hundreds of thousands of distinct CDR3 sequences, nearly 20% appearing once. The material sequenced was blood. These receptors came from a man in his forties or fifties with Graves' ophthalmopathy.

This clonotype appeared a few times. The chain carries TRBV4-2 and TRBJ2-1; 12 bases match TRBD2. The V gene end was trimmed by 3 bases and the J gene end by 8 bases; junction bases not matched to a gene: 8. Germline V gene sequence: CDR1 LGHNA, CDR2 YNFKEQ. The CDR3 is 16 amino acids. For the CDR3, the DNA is TGTGCCAGCAGCCAGAAGACTAGCGGGAGTTTCTATGAGCAGTTCTTC. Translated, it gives CASSQKTSGSFYEQFF.

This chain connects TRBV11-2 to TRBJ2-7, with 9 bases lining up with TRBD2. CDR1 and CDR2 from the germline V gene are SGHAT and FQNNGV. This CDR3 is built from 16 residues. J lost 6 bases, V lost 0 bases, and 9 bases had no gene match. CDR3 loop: CASSLEPSGTGSEQYF. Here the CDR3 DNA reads TGTGCCAGCAGCTTAGAACCTAGCGGGACTGGTAGCGAGCAGTACTTC.

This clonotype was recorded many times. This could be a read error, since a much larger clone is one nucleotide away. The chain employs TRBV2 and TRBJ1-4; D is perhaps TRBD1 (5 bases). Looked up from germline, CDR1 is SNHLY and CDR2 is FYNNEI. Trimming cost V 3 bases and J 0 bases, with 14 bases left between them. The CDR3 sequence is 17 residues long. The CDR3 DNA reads TGTGCCAGCAGTGAGACAGTTGATAGCTCAACTAATGAAAAACTGTTTTTT. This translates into CASSETVDSSTNEKLFF.

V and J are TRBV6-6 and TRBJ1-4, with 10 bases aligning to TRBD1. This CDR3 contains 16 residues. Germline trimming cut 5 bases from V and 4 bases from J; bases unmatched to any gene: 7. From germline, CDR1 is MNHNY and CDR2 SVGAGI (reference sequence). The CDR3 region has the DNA TGTGCCAGCAGTACTCGACAGGGGGCCGGTAATGAAAAACTGTTTTTT. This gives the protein CASSTRQGAGNEKLFF.

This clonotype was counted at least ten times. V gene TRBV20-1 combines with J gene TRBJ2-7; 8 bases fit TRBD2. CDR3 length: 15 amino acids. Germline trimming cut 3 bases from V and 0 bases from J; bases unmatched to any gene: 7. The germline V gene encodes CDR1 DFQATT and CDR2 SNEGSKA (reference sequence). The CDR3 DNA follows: TGCAGTGCTAGCCCCGGACTAGCTGTCTCCTACGAGCAGTACTTC. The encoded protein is CSASPGLAVSYEQYF.

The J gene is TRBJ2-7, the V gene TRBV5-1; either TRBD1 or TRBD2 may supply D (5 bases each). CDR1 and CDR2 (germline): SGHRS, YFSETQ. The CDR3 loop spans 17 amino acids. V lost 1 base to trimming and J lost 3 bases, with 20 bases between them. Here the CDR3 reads CASSLYPTGTAGYEQYF. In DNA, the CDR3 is TGCGCCAGCAGCTTGTATCCTACCGGGACCGCCGGCTACGAGCAGTACTTC.

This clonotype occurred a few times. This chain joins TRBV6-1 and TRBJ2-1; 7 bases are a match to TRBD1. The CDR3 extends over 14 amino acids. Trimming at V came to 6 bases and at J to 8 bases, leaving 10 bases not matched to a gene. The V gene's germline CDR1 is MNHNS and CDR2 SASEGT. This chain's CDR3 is CASSHTGARDEQFF. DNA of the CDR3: TGTGCCAGCAGCCATACAGGGGCGAGGGATGAGCAGTTCTTC.

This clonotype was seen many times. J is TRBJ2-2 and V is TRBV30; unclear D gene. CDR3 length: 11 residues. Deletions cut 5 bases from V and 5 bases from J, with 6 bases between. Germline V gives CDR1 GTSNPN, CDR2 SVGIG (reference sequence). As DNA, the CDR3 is TGTGCCTGGGGTGGGACCGGGGAGCTGTTTTTT. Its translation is CAWGGTGELFF.

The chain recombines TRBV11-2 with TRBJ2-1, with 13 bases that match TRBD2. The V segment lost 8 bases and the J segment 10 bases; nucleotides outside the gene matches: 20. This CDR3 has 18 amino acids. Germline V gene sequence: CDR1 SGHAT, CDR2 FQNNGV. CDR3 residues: CASGYPPTGTSGISEQFF. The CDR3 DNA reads TGTGCCAGCGGATACCCCCCTACCGGGACTAGCGGGATTAGCGAGCAGTTCTTC.

CDR3 amino acids: CASSQDWPEPQHF. Here the CDR3 DNA reads TGCGCCAGCAGCCAAGATTGGCCGGAGCCCCAGCATTTT. This chain connects TRBV4-1 to TRBJ1-5; no firm D call. CDR1 is MGHRA and CDR2 is YSYEKL in the germline V gene. CDR3 length: 13 amino acids. V was cut by 0 bases and J by 8 bases, with 8 bases left in between.

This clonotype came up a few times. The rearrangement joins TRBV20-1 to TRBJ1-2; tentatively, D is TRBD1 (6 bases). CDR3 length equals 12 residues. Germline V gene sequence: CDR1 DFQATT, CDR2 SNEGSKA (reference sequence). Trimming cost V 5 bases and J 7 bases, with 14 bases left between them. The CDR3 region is CSAYRVTGGYTF. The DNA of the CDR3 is TGCAGTGCTTACAGGGTAACCGGTGGCTACACCTTC.

CDR3 bases: TGTGCCAGCAGCTTAGCGCCAGACAACACTGAAGCTTTCTTT. Residues: CASSLAPDNTEAFF. The rearrangement links TRBV7-8 to TRBJ1-1; D not certain. The CDR3 covers 14 residues. V lost 0 bases to trimming and J lost 2 bases, with 7 bases between them. The germline gives CDR1 SGHVS, CDR2 FQNEAQ.

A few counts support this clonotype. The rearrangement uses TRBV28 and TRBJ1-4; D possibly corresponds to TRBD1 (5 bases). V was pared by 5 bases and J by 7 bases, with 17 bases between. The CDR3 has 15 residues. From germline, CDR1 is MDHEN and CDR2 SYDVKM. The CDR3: CASSRPGAGGEKLFF. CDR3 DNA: TGTGCCAGCAGTCGACCTGGGGCTGGGGGTGAAAAACTGTTTTTT.

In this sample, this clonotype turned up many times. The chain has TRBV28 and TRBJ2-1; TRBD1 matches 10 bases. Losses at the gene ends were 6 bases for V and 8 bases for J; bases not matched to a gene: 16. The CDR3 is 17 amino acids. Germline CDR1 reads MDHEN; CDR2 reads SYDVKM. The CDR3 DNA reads TGTGCCAGCAGCCGCTCGGAGGGACAGGGGAGGAGGGATGAGCAGTTCTTC. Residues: CASSRSEGQGRRDEQFF.

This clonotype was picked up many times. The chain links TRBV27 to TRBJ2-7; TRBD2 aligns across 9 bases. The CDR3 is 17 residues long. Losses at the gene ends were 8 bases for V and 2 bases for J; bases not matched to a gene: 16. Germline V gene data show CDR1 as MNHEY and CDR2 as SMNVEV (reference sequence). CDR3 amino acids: CASPWGSSGIHPYEQYF. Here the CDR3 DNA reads TGTGCCAGCCCGTGGGGTTCTAGCGGGATTCATCCCTACGAGCAGTACTTC.

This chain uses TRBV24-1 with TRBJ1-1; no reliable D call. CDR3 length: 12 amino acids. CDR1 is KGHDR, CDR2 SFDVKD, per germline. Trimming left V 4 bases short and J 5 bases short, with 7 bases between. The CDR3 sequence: CATSDPQTEAFF. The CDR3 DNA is TGTGCCACCAGTGACCCCCAAACTGAAGCTTTCTTT.

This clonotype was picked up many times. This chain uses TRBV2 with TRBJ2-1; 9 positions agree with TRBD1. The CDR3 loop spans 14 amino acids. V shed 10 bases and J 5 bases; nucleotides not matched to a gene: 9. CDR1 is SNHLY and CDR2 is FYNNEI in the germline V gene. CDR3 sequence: CATTGTGINNEQFF. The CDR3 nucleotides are TGTGCCACCACCGGGACAGGGATCAACAATGAGCAGTTCTTC.

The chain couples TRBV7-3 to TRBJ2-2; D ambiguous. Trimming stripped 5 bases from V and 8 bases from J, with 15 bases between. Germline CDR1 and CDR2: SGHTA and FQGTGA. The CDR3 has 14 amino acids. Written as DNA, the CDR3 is TGTGCCAGCAGCCCCCGGGCCAACCCTGGGGAGCTGTTTTTT. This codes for CASSPRANPGELFF. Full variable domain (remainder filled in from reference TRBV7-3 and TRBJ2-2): GAGVSQTPSNKVTEKGKYVELRCDPISGHTALYWYRQSLGQGPEFLIYFQGTGAADDSGLPNDRFFAVRPEGSVSTLKIQRTERGDSAVYLCASSPRANPGELFFGEGSRLTVL.

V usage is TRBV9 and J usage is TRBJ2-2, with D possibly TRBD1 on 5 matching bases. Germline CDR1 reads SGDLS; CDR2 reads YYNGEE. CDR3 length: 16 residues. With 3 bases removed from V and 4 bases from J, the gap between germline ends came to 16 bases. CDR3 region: CASSASRVLSTGELFF. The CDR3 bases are TGTGCCAGCAGCGCGAGCAGGGTCTTAAGCACCGGGGAGCTGTTTTTT.

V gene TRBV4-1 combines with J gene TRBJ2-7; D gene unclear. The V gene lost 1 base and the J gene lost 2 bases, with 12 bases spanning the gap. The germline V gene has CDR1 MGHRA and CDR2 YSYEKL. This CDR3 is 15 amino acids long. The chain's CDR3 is CASSQGGSFAYEQYF. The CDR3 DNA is TGCGCCAGCAGCCAAGGGGGTAGCTTCGCCTACGAGCAGTACTTC.

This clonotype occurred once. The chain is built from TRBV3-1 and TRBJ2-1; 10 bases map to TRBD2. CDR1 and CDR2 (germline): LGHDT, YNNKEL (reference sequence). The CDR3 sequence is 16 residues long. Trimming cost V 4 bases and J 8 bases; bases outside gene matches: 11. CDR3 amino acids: CASSPALAGFFDEQFF. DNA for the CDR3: TGTGCCAGCAGCCCGGCACTAGCGGGGTTCTTCGATGAGCAGTTCTTC.

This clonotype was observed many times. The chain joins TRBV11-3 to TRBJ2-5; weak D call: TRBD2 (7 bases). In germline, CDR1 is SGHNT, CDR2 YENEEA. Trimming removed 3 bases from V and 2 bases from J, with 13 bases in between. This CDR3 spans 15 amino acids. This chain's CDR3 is CASSLGEGGQETQYF. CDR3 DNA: TGTGCCAGCAGCTTGGGGGAGGGGGGACAAGAGACCCAGTACTTC.

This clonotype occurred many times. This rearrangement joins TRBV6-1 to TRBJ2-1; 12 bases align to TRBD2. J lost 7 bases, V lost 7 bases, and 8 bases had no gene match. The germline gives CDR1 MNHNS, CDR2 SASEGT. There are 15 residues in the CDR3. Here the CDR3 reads CASTSGGAMGNEQFF. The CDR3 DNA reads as TGTGCCAGCACTAGCGGGGGGGCTATGGGGAATGAGCAGTTCTTC.